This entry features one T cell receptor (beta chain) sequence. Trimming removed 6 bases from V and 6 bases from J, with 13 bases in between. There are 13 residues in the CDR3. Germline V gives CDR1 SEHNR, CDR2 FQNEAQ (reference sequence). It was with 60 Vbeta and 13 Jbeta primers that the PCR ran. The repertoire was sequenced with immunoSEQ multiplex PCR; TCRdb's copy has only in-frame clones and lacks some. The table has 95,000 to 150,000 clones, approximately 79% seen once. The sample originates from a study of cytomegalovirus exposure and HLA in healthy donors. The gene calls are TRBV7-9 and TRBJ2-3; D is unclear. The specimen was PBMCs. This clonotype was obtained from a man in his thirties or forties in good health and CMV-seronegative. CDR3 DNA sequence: TGTGCCAGCAGTTCTAATGTGGTGGATACGCAGTATTTT. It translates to CASSSNVVDTQYF.